This T cell receptor beta chain was captured in a study of blood T cell repertoires in COVID-19. Study as a whole: Acute-phase and convalescent COVID-19 samples originated in the United States, Italy and Spain. T cells, B-cell-depleted T cells, or PBMCs provided the cDNA or gDNA that served as material.

V was pared by 2 bases and J by 3 bases, with 19 bases between. Germline values: CDR1 MGHRA, CDR2 YSYEKL. The CDR3 extends over 17 amino acids. Methods used by the authors: How many nucleated cells were present was estimated from reference gene primer amplification. Only in-frame clones appear in the TCRdb table, and some are missing; sequencing was by immunoSEQ multiplex PCR. V and J calls and clone size follow that table, whereas D and trimming were derived from the DNA. The sample has more than 200,000 clones; more than 80% are singletons. The sequenced sample was peripheral blood. The sequence was collected from a woman older than 75 with acute or convalescent COVID-19. V and J are TRBV4-1 and TRBJ1-1, with D tentatively TRBD1 (5 bases). As DNA, the CDR3 is TGCGCCAGCAGCCAACCACCAACAGGAGCCCCGGACACTGAAGCTTTCTTT. As protein: CASSQPPTGAPDTEAFF.